This is a list of T cell receptor beta chains from one sample in a study of OX40 agonist ivuxolimab in advanced cancers. Produced via immunoSEQ multiplex PCR; TCRdb's table is partial and in-frame only. The data contain some 31,000 clones, 80% to 95% of them seen just once; the ten biggest clones take up over 9%. The input for sequencing was CD4+ or CD8+ T cells sorted from blood, taken in a trial of the OX40 agonist ivuxolimab. The receptors shown here come from an adult with an advanced solid tumor such as melanoma, head and neck, liver or kidney cancer. Each CDR3 is given with its conserved first and last residue. The D gene is left open where the match is weak.

len: 16; j_gene: TRBJ2-7; v_gene: TRBV7-9; d_gene: TRBD2; CDR3nt: TGTGCCAGCAGCTTCGGGACTAGCGGGACCCCCTACGAGCAGTACTTC; CDR3aa: CASSFGTSGTPYEQYF
len: 15; j_gene: TRBJ2-7; v_gene: TRBV7-9; d_gene: NA; CDR3nt: TGTGCCAGCAGCTTGGTAGAAACTAGTTTGGGGGAGCAGTACTTC; CDR3aa: CASSLVETSLGEQYF
len: 17; j_gene: TRBJ2-1; v_gene: TRBV18; d_gene: NA; CDR3nt: TGTGCCAGCTCACCATCCTCTCCCCTTACCTTCTACAATGAGCAGTTCTTC; CDR3aa: CASSPSSPLTFYNEQFF
len: 11; j_gene: TRBJ2-1; v_gene: TRBV6-6; d_gene: NA; CDR3nt: TGTGCCAGCAGCGGTAGTAATGAGCAGTTCTTC; CDR3aa: CASSGSNEQFF
len: 17; j_gene: TRBJ2-5; v_gene: TRBV28; d_gene: TRBD2; CDR3nt: TGTGCCAGCAGTTTACTACTAGCGGGAGGGTTACAAGAGACCCAGTACTTC; CDR3aa: CASSLLLAGGLQETQYF
len: 14; j_gene: TRBJ2-7; v_gene: TRBV6-5; d_gene: NA; CDR3nt: TGTGCCAGCACCGTCCTGGCAGGGGCCTACGAGCAGTACTTC; CDR3aa: CASTVLAGAYEQYF
len: 15; j_gene: TRBJ2-1; v_gene: TRBV9; d_gene: TRBD2; CDR3nt: TGTGCCAGCAGCTTTAGCGGGGGGGCCTACAATGAGCAGTTCTTC; CDR3aa: CASSFSGGAYNEQFF
len: 13; j_gene: TRBJ2-7; v_gene: TRBV19; d_gene: NA; CDR3nt: TGTGCCAGTAGTCTGGCGTTGGCTGGGGAGCAGTACTTC; CDR3aa: CASSLALAGEQYF
len: 17; j_gene: TRBJ2-5; v_gene: TRBV9; d_gene: NA; CDR3nt: TGTGCCAGCAGCGTAAAAAGTGGGGGAGGCTTCGAAGAGACCCAGTACTTC; CDR3aa: CASSVKSGGGFEETQYF
len: 15; j_gene: TRBJ2-5; v_gene: TRBV19; d_gene: NA; CDR3nt: TGTGCCAGTAGTATAGGGGGGGCCGTTGGGGAGACCCAGTACTTC; CDR3aa: CASSIGGAVGETQYF
len: 14; j_gene: TRBJ1-2; v_gene: TRBV19; d_gene: TRBD1; CDR3nt: TGTGCCAGTACCCCAACAGGGGCGAACTATGGCTACACCTTC; CDR3aa: CASTPTGANYGYTF
len: 16; j_gene: TRBJ2-3; v_gene: TRBV7-9; d_gene: TRBD2; CDR3nt: TGTGCCAGCAGCCCCGTGAGCGGGGGACTCACAGATACGCAGTATTTT; CDR3aa: CASSPVSGGLTDTQYF
len: 16; j_gene: TRBJ2-1; v_gene: TRBV7-6; d_gene: TRBD1; CDR3nt: TGTGCCAGCAGCGCAGAACAGGGGGCAAGTTACAATGAGCAGTTCTTC; CDR3aa: CASSAEQGASYNEQFF
len: 14; j_gene: TRBJ2-1; v_gene: TRBV2; d_gene: NA; CDR3nt: TGTGCCAGCAGAGGGGAGGATTCCTACAATGAGCAGTTCTTC; CDR3aa: CASRGEDSYNEQFF